Each of the 15 T cell receptor beta chains below was sequenced from the same sample in a study of vaccination effects on CD4 cells after COVID-19. Their antigens remain unidentified. Peptide-pool stimulation followed by sequencing identified expanded antigen-specific CD4+ clonotypes in the ViraFEST assay. When more than 9 days of culture had elapsed, CD4+ T cells were isolated. Among the vaccine recipients, none had a prior SARS-CoV-2 infection, and nucleocapsid antibodies were negative. The assay was immunoSEQ multiplex PCR, and TCRdb's table has in-frame clones only and misses some. The sample lists some 70,000 clones, 80% occurring once. Specimen: CD4+ T cells from PBMCs cultured with SARS-CoV-2 spike peptides, collected before COVID-19 vaccination. These receptors were obtained from a human donor who received a COVID-19 vaccine.

V is TRBV28 and J is TRBJ1-6; no clear D. V was cut by 6 bases and J by 6 bases, with 12 bases left in between. This CDR3 is 14 amino acids long. Germline loops: CDR1 MDHEN, CDR2 SYDVKM. CDR3: CASSSPGTNSPLHF. CDR3 nucleotide sequence: TGTGCCAGCAGCAGCCCGGGTACTAATTCACCCCTCCACTTT.

The CDR3 sequence: CAAGRVNTEAFF. The CDR3 bases are TGTGCGGCCGGACGGGTGAACACTGAAGCTTTCTTT. V and J are TRBV3-1 (or the pseudogene TRBV3-2) and TRBJ1-1, with D unresolved. The CDR3 loop spans 12 amino acids. The germline CDR1 and CDR2 sequences are LGHDT and YNNKEL (reference sequence).

J is TRBJ2-5 and V is TRBV6-5; the D gene is possibly TRBD1 (5 bases). V shed 8 bases and J shed 0 bases, with 7 bases lying between them. CDR3 length: 12 residues. Germline values: CDR1 MNHEY, CDR2 SVGAGI. The CDR3 loop reads CASAGYQETQYF. In DNA, the CDR3 is TGTGCCAGCGCAGGGTACCAAGAGACCCAGTACTTC.

The chain uses TRBV5-6 and TRBJ1-4; no clear D gene. The CDR3 covers 13 residues. Germline values: CDR1 SGHDT, CDR2 YYEEEE. Trimming cost V 1 base and J 8 bases, with 9 bases left between them. CDR3 amino acids: CASSLSGGEKLFF. CDR3 in DNA: TGTGCCAGCAGCTTGTCAGGTGGAGAAAAACTGTTTTTT.

The V call is TRBV5-1, the J call TRBJ2-7; D uncertain. CDR1 and CDR2 (germline): SGHRS, YFSETQ. V was cut by 5 bases and J by 6 bases, with 15 bases left in between. This CDR3 has 13 residues. For the CDR3, the DNA is TGCGCCAGCAGTCCAATTGGGGTGTCCGAGCAGTACGTC. Translation gives CASSPIGVSEQYV.

The chain links TRBV19 to TRBJ2-3; no clear D gene. V was cut by 6 bases and J by 7 bases, with 11 bases left in between. There are 12 residues in the CDR3. CDR1 and CDR2 from the germline V gene are LNHDA and SQIVND (reference sequence). In DNA form, the CDR3 reads TGTGCCAGTAGGAGCCCCCTTAATACGCAGTATTTT. This codes for CASRSPLNTQYF. Based on the CDR3 plus reference TRBV19 and TRBJ2-3, the full variable domain is DGGITQSPKYLFRKEGQNVTLSCEQNLNHDAMYWYRQDPGQGLRLIYYSQIVNDFQKGDIAEGYSVSREKKESFPLTVTSAQKNPTAFYLCASRSPLNTQYFGPGTRLTVL.

This chain links TRBV24-1 with TRBJ2-6; maybe TRBD1 (5 bases). The CDR3 has 15 residues. The germline CDR1 and CDR2 sequences are KGHDR and SFDVKD. With 3 bases removed from V and 4 bases from J, the gap between germline ends came to 9 bases. The CDR3 nucleotides are TGTGCCACCAGTGATCAAGGGGCCGGGGCCAACGTCCTGACTTTC. This codes for CATSDQGAGANVLTF.

This chain connects TRBV5-6 to TRBJ1-2; maybe TRBD1 (5 bases). With 4 bases removed from V and 6 bases from J, the gap between germline ends came to 19 bases. This CDR3 is 15 amino acids long. Germline V lookup: CDR1 SGHDT, CDR2 YYEEEE. CDR3 loop: CASSPRDQQGNGYTF. CDR3 DNA: TGTGCCAGCAGCCCGAGGGACCAACAAGGTAATGGCTACACCTTC.

This rearrangement joins TRBV15 to TRBJ2-5; D remains ambiguous. V lost 8 bases to trimming and J lost 4 bases, with 20 bases between them. The germline gives CDR1 LNHNV, CDR2 YYDKDF (reference sequence). The CDR3 has 15 residues. CDR3 protein: CATAQPERLGETQYF. In nucleotides, the CDR3 is TGTGCCACCGCACAGCCGGAAAGGCTGGGAGAGACCCAGTACTTC.

This chain links TRBV19 with TRBJ1-1; weak D call: TRBD1 (5 bases). V lost 2 bases to trimming and J lost 4 bases, with 17 bases between them. The CDR3 sequence is 16 residues long. Germline V CDR1 and CDR2: LNHDA, SQIVND (reference sequence). The CDR3 nucleotides are TGTGCCAGTAGTATATTTAGTGGAGGGGCAGGCACTGAAGCTTTCTTT. Protein product: CASSIFSGGAGTEAFF.

The chain combines TRBV6-5 with TRBJ1-1; the D is unclear. Trimming took off 0 bases at V and 0 bases at J, with 8 bases between the two ends. Germline values: CDR1 MNHEY, CDR2 SVGAGI. The CDR3 runs to 15 residues. For the CDR3, the DNA is TGTGCCAGCAGTTACTCTCGGCGGATGAACACTGAAGCTTTCTTT. Its protein product is CASSYSRRMNTEAFF.

The chain employs TRBV9 and TRBJ1-1; a possible D gene is TRBD1 (6 bases). CDR1 and CDR2 from the germline V gene are SGDLS and YYNGEE. Trimming cost V 4 bases and J 1 base, with 11 bases left between them. This CDR3 spans 14 amino acids. In DNA, the CDR3 is TGTGCCAGCAGCTTACAGGGATCGAACACTGAAGCTTTCTTT. Residues: CASSLQGSNTEAFF.

The V gene is TRBV5-1, the J gene TRBJ2-7, with a tentative D call TRBD2 (6 bases). V shed 0 bases and J shed 5 bases, with 12 bases lying between them. The CDR3 is 14 residues long. The germline gives CDR1 SGHRS, CDR2 YFSETQ. The CDR3 DNA is TGCGCCAGCAGCTTGGGCGGGGTGGGCAACGAGCAGTACGTC. Translated, it gives CASSLGGVGNEQYV.

The chain combines TRBV27 with TRBJ2-7; D uncertain. CDR1 is MNHEY and CDR2 is SMNVEV in the germline V gene (reference sequence). The germline V and J ends were trimmed by 8 bases and 3 bases, with 11 bases remaining between them. The CDR3 totals 12 residues. The CDR3 DNA reads as TGTGCCAGCGAGGAGTGGGACTACGAGCAGTACGTC. Residues: CASEEWDYEQYV.

This rearrangement joins TRBV7-3 to TRBJ2-5; 15 bases are shared with TRBD2. The length of the CDR3 is 16 residues. CDR1 and CDR2 (germline): SGHTA, FQGTGA. V shed 5 bases, J shed 5 bases, and the junction held 6 bases outside the gene matches. DNA of the CDR3: TGTGCCAGCAGCCCCGGGACTAGCGGGGGGCGTGAGACCCAGTACTTC. Its protein product is CASSPGTSGGRETQYF.